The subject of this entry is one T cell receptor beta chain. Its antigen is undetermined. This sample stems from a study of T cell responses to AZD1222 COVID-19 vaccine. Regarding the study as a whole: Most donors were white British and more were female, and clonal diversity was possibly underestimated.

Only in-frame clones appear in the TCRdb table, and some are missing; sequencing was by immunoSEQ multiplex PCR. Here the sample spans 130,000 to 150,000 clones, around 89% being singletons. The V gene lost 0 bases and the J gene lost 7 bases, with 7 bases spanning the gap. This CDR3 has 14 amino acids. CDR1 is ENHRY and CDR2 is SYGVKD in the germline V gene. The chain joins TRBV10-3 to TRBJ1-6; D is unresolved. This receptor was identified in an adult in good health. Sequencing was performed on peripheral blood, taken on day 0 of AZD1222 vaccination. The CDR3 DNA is TGTGCCATCAGTGAGTCGGCGAGAAATTCACCCCTCCACTTT. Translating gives CAISESARNSPLHF.